This record concerns one T cell receptor beta chain sequence. The specificity of this receptor is unknown. There are no base qualities to consult, and no much larger clone falls within one base. This record comes from a study of blood T cell repertoires in COVID-19 (TCRdb year 2020). Study-level background: Collaborator samples came from the United States, Italy and Spain and covered acute and convalescent phases of COVID-19. Deeply sampled blood TCRbeta repertoires from subjects exposed to, actively infected with, or recovered from COVID-19 were included in the dataset. A freely available public database, intended as a resource for researchers studying the immune response to SARS-CoV-2, is where the repertoires were released. Sample metadata almost always included a de-identified subject ID, COVID-19 status, age in years and sex. Where HLA class I and class II types were available, the types were taken from metadata supplied by the sample provider, not from assay-based typing. Samples were obtained from the ongoing ImmuneRACE study (first 160 participants) and from about 1,300 subjects provided by 6 global collaborators. The prospective study material was composed of cDNA or gDNA derived from T cells, B-cell-depleted T cells, or PBMCs.

The CDR3 measures 15 amino acids from cysteine to phenylalanine. Only the CDR3 region is kept as DNA, spanning 45 bases read in frame from base 1. For CDR1 and CDR2, the germline V gene lists MDHEN and SYDVKM. For this chain, trimming is 6 bases at the V end and 6 bases at the J end, and the number of junction bases without a gene match is 8. TCRbeta CDR3 regions were amplified from genomic DNA by means of the immunoSEQ Assay, a bias-controlled multiplex PCR. On the study's bioinformatics: Within the assay, amplification of reference gene primers was used to estimate how many nucleated cells each sample contained. To quantify the absolute abundance of each unique TCRbeta CDR3 rearrangement, sequence reads were collapsed and filtered. For each sample, productive Simpson clonality was calculated by taking the square root of Simpson's diversity index across productive rearrangements. This immuneACCESS table, as held by TCRdb, lists in-frame sequences with V and J called but not all clones. Of the missing ones, under half trace to an unresolved V gene in checked studies; the others have no known cause. D and trimming come from the DNA, and the V and J calls and clone size come from that table. This sample lists roughly 200,000 clones; 70% to 85% were detected once. Under 15% of the sample belongs to the ten largest clones.

What the research found in general, with its limitations: The amount of clinical and demographic metadata varied by source and participant and was provided uncurated.

The collaborating institutions used their own protocols to collect whole blood in K2EDTA tubes. Collaborator samples were shipped for TCRbeta analysis as frozen whole blood, isolated PBMCs, or DNA extracted from either sample type. This TCR was recovered from a human donor in a cohort sampled during active COVID-19. The chain is made from TRBV28 and TRBJ2-3; 11 bases in between match TRBD1. Source material: peripheral blood. The encoded CDR3 is CASRLRTGGMDTQYF. The DNA sequence reads TGTGCCAGCAGGCTAAGGACAGGGGGCATGGATACGCAGTATTTT.